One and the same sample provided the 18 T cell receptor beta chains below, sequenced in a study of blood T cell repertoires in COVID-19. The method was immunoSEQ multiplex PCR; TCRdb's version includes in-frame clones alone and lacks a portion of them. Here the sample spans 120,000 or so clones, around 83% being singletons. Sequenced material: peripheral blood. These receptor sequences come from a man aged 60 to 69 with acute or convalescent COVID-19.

CDR3 nucleotide sequence: TGCGCCAGCAGCCCGGCCGGGACAGGGGCCACAGATACGCAGTATTTT. This sequence encodes CASSPAGTGATDTQYF. The V call is TRBV5-1, the J call TRBJ2-3, with 10 bases identical to TRBD1. V gave up 4 bases and J gave up 2 bases; unmatched junction bases: 7. The CDR3 contains 16 residues. Germline CDR1 is SGHRS and CDR2 is YFSETQ.

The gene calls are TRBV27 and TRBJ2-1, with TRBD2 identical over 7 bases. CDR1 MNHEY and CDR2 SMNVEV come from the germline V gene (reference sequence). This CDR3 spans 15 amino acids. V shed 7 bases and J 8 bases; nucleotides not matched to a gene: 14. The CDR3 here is CASTARMAGVYEQFF. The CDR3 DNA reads TGTGCCAGCACCGCTAGAATGGCGGGAGTTTATGAGCAGTTCTTC.

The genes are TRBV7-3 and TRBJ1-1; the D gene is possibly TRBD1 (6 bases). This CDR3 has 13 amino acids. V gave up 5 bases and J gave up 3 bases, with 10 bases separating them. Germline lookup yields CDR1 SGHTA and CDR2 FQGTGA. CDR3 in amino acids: CASSKDSDTEAFF. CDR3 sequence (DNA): TGTGCCAGCAGCAAGGACAGTGACACTGAAGCTTTCTTT.

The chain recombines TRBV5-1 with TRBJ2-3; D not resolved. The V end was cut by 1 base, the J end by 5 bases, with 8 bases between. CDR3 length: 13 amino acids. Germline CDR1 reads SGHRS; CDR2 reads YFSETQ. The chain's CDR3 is CASSLTAGDTQYF. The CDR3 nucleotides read TGCGCCAGCAGCTTGACGGCAGGAGATACGCAGTATTTT.

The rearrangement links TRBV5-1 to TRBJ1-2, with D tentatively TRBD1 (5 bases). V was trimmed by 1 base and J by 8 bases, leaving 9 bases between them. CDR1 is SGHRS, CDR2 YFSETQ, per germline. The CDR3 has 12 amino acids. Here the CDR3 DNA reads TGCGCCAGCAGCTTGTGGGGGGACGGCTACACCTTC. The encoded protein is CASSLWGDGYTF.

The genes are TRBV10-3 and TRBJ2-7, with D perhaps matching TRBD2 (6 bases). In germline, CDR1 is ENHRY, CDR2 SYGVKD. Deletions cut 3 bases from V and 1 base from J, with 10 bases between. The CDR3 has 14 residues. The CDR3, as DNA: TGTGCCATCAGTGAACGGGGGAGTTCCTACGAGCAGTACTTC. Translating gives CAISERGSSYEQYF.

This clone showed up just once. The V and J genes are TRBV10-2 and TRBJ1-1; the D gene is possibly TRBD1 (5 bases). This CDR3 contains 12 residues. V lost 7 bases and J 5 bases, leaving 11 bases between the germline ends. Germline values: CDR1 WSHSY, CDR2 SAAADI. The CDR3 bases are TGCGCCAGCACTAGGGAGGGGACTGAAGCTTTCTTT. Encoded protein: CASTREGTEAFF.

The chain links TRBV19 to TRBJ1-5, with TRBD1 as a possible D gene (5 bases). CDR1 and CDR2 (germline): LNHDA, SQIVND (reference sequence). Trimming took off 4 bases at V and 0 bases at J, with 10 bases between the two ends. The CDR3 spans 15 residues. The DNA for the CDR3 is TGTGCCAGTAGTAAACAGGACGGTAGCAATCAGCCCCAGCATTTT. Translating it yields CASSKQDGSNQPQHF.

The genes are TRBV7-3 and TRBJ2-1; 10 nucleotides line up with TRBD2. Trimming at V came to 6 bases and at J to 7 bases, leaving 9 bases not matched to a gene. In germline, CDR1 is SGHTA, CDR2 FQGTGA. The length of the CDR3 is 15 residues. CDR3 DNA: TGTGCCAGCAGGGCTAGCGGGAGCCTCTGGAATGAGCAGTTCTTC. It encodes CASRASGSLWNEQFF.

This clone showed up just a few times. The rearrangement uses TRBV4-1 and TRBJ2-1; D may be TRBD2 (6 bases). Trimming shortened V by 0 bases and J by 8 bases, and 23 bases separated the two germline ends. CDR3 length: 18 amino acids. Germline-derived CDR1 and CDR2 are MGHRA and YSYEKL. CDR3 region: CASSQDRSWRDGRDEQFF. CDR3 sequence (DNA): TGCGCCAGCAGCCAAGATCGCTCCTGGCGGGATGGAAGGGATGAGCAGTTCTTC.

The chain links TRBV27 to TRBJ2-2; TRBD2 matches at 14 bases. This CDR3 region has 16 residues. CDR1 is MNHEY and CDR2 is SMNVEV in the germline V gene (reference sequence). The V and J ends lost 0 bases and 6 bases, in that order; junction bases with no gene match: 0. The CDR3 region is CASSLSGLAGAGELFF. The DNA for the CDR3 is TGTGCCAGCAGTTTATCGGGACTAGCGGGAGCCGGGGAGCTGTTTTTT.

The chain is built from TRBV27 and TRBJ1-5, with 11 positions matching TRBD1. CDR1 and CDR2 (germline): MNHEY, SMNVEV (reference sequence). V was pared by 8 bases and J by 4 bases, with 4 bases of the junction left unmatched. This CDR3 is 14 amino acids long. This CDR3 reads CASADRGPNQPQHF. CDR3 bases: TGTGCCAGCGCGGACAGGGGGCCGAATCAGCCCCAGCATTTT.

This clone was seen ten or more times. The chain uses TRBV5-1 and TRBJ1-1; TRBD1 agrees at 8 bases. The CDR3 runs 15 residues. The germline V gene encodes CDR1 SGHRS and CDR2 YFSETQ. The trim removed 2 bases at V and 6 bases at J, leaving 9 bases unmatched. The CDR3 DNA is TGCGCCAGCAGCTTTCAGGACAGGGCGGTTGCTGAAGCTTTCTTT. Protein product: CASSFQDRAVAEAFF.

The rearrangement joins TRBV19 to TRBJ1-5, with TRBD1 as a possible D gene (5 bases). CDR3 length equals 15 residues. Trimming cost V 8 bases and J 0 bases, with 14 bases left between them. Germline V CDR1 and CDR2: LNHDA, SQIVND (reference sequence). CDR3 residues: CASGGAGDSNQPQHF. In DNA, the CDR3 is TGTGCCAGTGGTGGTGCGGGGGATAGCAATCAGCCCCAGCATTTT. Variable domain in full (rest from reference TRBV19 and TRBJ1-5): DGGITQSPKYLFRKEGQNVTLSCEQNLNHDAMYWYRQDPGQGLRLIYYSQIVNDFQKGDIAEGYSVSREKKESFPLTVTSAQKNPTAFYLCASGGAGDSNQPQHFGDGTRLSIL.

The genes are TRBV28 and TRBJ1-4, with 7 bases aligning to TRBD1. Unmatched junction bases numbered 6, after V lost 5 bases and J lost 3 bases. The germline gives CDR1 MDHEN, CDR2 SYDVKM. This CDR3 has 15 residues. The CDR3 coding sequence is TGTGCCAGCAGTCTACCGGGACAGCCTAATGAAAAACTGTTTTTT. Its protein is CASSLPGQPNEKLFF.

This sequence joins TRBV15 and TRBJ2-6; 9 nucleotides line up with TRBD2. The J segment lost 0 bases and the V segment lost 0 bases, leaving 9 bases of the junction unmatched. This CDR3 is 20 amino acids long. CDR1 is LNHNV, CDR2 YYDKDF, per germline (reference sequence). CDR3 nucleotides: TGTGCCACCAGCAGAGAGAGTTGGCTAGCGGGAAACTCTGGGGCCAACGTCCTGACTTTC. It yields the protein CATSRESWLAGNSGANVLTF.

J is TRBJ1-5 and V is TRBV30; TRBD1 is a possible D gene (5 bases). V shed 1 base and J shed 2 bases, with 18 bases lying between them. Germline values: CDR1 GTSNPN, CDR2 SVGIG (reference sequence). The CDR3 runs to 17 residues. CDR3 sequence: CAWSGVGGAVGNQPQHF. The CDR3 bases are TGTGCCTGGAGTGGCGTCGGTGGGGCAGTGGGCAATCAGCCCCAGCATTTT.

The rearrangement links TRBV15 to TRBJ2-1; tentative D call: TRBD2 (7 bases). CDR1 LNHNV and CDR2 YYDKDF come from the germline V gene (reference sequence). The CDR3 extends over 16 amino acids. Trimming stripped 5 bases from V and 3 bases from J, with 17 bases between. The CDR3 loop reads CATSVRGHRSYNEQFF. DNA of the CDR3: TGTGCCACCAGCGTGCGGGGGCATCGTAGCTACAATGAGCAGTTCTTC.